The clone carrying this T cell receptor beta chain was recorded many times. This sample's time point: longitudinal time-point 1 (baseline). This CDR3 contains 13 residues. Trimming took off 4 bases at V and 5 bases at J, with 11 bases between the two ends. The germline gives CDR1 SGHRS, CDR2 YFSETQ. These data are taken from a study of neurological immune-mediated disorders. One entry per CDR3 protein, called by TCRdb with MiXCR from the 5' RACE reads. The table shows 71,000 or so distinct CDR3 sequences, with roughly an eighth occurring only once. The V and J genes are TRBV5-1 and TRBJ2-3; a weak D match, TRBD1 (6 bases). The receptor was isolated from a female donor with HTLV-1-associated myelopathy (HAM/TSP). Source material: PBMCs. DNA of the CDR3: TGCGCCAGCAGCCCCGACAGGAAAGATACGCAGTATTTT. It encodes CASSPDRKDTQYF. Filled out from reference TRBV5-1 and TRBJ2-3, the complete variable domain reads KAGVTQTPRYLIKTRGQQVTLSCSPISGHRSVSWYQQTPGQGLQFLFEYFSETQRNKGNFPGRFSGRQFSNSRSEMNVSTLELGDSALYLCASSPDRKDTQYFGPGTRLTVL.